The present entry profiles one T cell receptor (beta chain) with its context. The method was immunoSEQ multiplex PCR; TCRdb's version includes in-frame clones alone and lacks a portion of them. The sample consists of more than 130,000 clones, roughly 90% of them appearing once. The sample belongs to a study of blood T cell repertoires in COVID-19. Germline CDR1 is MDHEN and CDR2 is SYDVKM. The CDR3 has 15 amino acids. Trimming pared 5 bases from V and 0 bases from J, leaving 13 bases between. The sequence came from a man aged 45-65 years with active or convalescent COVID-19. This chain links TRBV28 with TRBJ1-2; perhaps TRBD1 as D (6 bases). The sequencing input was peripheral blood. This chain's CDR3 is CASSKPGQANYGYTF. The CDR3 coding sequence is TGTGCCAGCAGTAAACCGGGACAAGCTAACTATGGCTACACCTTC.